This is a list of T cell receptor beta chains from one sample in a study of blood T cells in healthy people across ages. From the 5' RACE reads, TCRdb called clonotypes with MiXCR, one entry per CDR3 protein. The sample shows roughly 1,700,000 distinct CDR3 sequences, approximately 28% of them seen only once. Specimen: blood. Every receptor here comes from a woman aged 30 to 39 in good health. The CDR3 runs from the conserved cysteine through the conserved F or W. Some rows mark clone size as missing; the rest say once, few, many or name a class of expanded clone.

clone_size	v_call	cdr3_aa
-	TRBV7-9	CASSLQLGPGETQYF
few	TRBV27	CASSWQGHNSPLHF
many	TRBV4-1	CASSHQGGYSYEQYF
few	TRBV6-2/TRBV6-3	CASGSGASYEQYF
few	TRBV7-2	CASSYDRVNSPLHF
-	TRBV10-3	CAISRPLAEGADTQYF
many	TRBV29-1	CSGLTSGNYEQYF
few	TRBV20-1	CSAPSSGDRGGYTF
-	TRBV6-2/TRBV6-3	CARLRDRDSNQPQHF
-	TRBV30	CAWSGTTRSGANVLTF
-	TRBV20-1	CSASNPGNTEAFF
many	TRBV7-3	CASSLEGLTSTDTQYF
many	TRBV5-1	CASSLVVTGTETQYF
-	TRBV5-1	CASSSPVLAGANVLTF
-	TRBV9	CASSRPGAPDTQYF
-	TRBV9	CASSVGGDGNTIYF
few	TRBV7-2	CASSTRVAGGWGDTQYF
once	TRBV9	CASSEGPSKETQYF
-	TRBV24-1	CATSEPDVVGTYRYTF
few	TRBV12-3/TRBV12-4	CASSLGAGGANTGELFF
few	TRBV9	CASSVAGGAYGYTF
-	TRBV7-2	CASSLADWRTDTQYF
few	TRBV7-2	CASSTRTGPIYGYTF
-	TRBV5-1	CASSQIQNTEAFF
few	TRBV7-9	CASSRGQGAIDEQYF
-	TRBV20-1	CSAQGQNTEAFF
few	TRBV3-1	CASSQFRGAQANYGYTF
many	TRBV29-1	CSVVFSPRDTDTQYF
-	TRBV28	CTSRLYEQYF
-	TRBV5-5	CASSLSQGRQPQHF
few	TRBV10-2	CASSDRGGPEQFF
many	TRBV7-3	CASSSSGSGANVLTF
many	TRBV15	CATSRGDSYGYTF
once	TRBV28	CASILTGEYNEQFF
few	TRBV20-1	CSARDPAGSSYNEQFF
-	TRBV6-6	CASSSPHENEQYF
-	TRBV12-3/TRBV12-4	CASSPKRLAEPGDTQYF
few	TRBV6-1	CASSEGWYEGGRGETLYF
-	TRBV25-1	CASRDGTVSNTEAFF
-	TRBV4-3	CASSQALDREQFF
-	TRBV12-3/TRBV12-4	CASSWGGQWTDTQYF
-	TRBV30	CAWSARTKNNEQFF
-	TRBV14	CASSRRGTYLRYTF
once	TRBV27	CASSIVPTLLYEQFF
few	TRBV20-1	CSARRLAGENEQFF
-	TRBV6-5	CASSLQGLAGANVLTF
-	TRBV2	CASREGQHSNQPQHF
-	TRBV24-1	CATSDPGTPAEAFF
few	TRBV20-1	CSARERTYRRPQFF
few	TRBV10-1	CASSAFGGTSTDTQYF
-	TRBV6-1	CASSPSLGTGQDYGYTF
-	TRBV12-3/TRBV12-4	CASSKGGQGGVGETQYF
-	TRBV12-3/TRBV12-4	CASSLFGGRNSPLHF
many	TRBV12-3/TRBV12-4	CASRASGRASEQFF
many	TRBV6-1	CASSDRASGNYNEQFF